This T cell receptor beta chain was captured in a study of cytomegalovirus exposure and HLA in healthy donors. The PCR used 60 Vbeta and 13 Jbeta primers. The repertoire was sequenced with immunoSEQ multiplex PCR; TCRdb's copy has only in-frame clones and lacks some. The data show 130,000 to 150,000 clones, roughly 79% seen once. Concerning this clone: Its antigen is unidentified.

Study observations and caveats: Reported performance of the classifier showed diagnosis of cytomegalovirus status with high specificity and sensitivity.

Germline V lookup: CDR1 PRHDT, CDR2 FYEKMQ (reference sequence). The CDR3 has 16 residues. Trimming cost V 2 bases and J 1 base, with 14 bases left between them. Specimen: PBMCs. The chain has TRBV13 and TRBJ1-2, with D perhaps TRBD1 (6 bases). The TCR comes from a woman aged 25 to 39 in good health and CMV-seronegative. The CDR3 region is CASSLHRGANNYGYTF. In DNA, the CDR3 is TGTGCCAGCAGCTTACATCGGGGGGCGAATAACTATGGCTACACCTTC. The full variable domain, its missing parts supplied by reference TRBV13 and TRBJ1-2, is AAGVIQSPRHLIKEKRETATLKCYPIPRHDTVYWYQQGPGQDPQFLISFYEKMQSDKGSIPDRFSAQQFSDYHSELNMSSLELGDSALYFCASSLHRGANNYGYTFGSGTRLTVV.